These 15 T cell receptor beta chains originate from one sample sequenced in a study of CD8+ T cells in alopecia areata. As the sequencing template, cDNA was produced by extracting RNA and reverse transcribing it. Clones were sequenced by immunoSEQ multiplex PCR, and TCRdb holds only the in-frame ones, with some missing. The sample yields about 200,000 clones, under 75% seen once. Regarding treatment: oral pan-JAK inhibitor, 5-10 mg twice daily. The sequenced sample was CD4+ T cells sorted from blood, obtained at week 4, from a patient treated with tofacitinib. These receptors came from a human donor with alopecia areata.

J is TRBJ1-5 and V is TRBV25-1; tentative D call: TRBD1 (5 bases). CDR1 MGHDK and CDR2 SYGVNS come from the germline V gene. The V end lost 1 base, the J end lost 0 bases, and 7 bases lay between the germline ends. The length of the CDR3 is 15 residues. The CDR3 DNA reads as TGTGCCAGCAGTGAATCGACAGATAGCAATCAGCCCCAGCATTTT. This gives the protein CASSESTDSNQPQHF. The whole variable domain, filled in from reference TRBV25-1 and TRBJ1-5, reads EADIYQTPRYLVIGTGKKITLECSQTMGHDKMYWYQQDPGMELHLIHYSYGVNSTEKGDLSSESTVSRIRTEHFPLTLESARPSHTSQYLCASSESTDSNQPQHFGDGTRLSIL.

This chain links TRBV27 with TRBJ1-5, with D hard to call. Trimming cost V 6 bases and J 0 bases, with 6 bases left between them. The V gene's germline CDR1 is MNHEY and CDR2 SMNVEV (reference sequence). This CDR3 has 13 amino acids. CDR3 coding DNA: TGTGCCAGCAGCACAAGTAGCAATCAGCCCCAGCATTTT. Residues: CASSTSSNQPQHF.

The chain carries TRBV28 and TRBJ2-4; 10 positions agree with TRBD2. CDR1 is MDHEN and CDR2 is SYDVKM in the germline V gene. This CDR3 contains 16 residues. V was clipped by 3 bases and J by 6 bases; unmatched bases: 8. In DNA form, the CDR3 reads TGTGCCAGCAGTTTTCTAGCGGGGGCCGGAAGAAACATTCAGTACTTC. Its translation: CASSFLAGAGRNIQYF.

This clone was found many times. The chain links TRBV5-6 to TRBJ2-7, with 7 bases matching TRBD1. This CDR3 is built from 13 residues. Germline values: CDR1 SGHDT, CDR2 YYEEEE. Losses at the gene ends were 4 bases for V and 9 bases for J; bases not matched to a gene: 10. DNA of the CDR3: TGTGCCAGCAGCCTCGGACAGGCGGATAGGCAGTACTTC. It encodes CASSLGQADRQYF.

The chain recombines TRBV2 with TRBJ2-3; TRBD1 matches 10 bases. Germline V CDR1 and CDR2: SNHLY, FYNNEI. V lost 9 bases to trimming and J lost 3 bases; unmatched junction nucleotides: 12. The CDR3 covers 16 residues. CDR3 protein: CASARGDRGPTDTQYF. In DNA form, the CDR3 reads TGTGCCAGTGCCCGTGGGGACAGGGGACCAACAGATACGCAGTATTTT. The whole variable domain, remainder taken from reference TRBV2 and TRBJ2-3, is EPEVTQTPSHQVTQMGQEVILRCVPISNHLYFYWYRQILGQKVEFLVSFYNNEISEKSEIFDDQFSVERPDGSNFTLKIRSTKLEDSAMYFCASARGDRGPTDTQYFGPGTRLTVL.

A few counts support this clone. This chain uses TRBV30 with TRBJ2-1; perhaps TRBD2 as D (5 bases). Deletions cut 2 bases from V and 8 bases from J, with 10 bases between. The CDR3 is made up of 12 amino acids. Germline V CDR1 and CDR2: GTSNPN, SVGIG (reference sequence). CDR3: CAWSSAGYEQFF. The DNA of the CDR3 is TGTGCCTGGAGTTCCGCGGGCTATGAGCAGTTCTTC.

This clone has just a few counts. This chain connects TRBV15 to TRBJ1-2, with D perhaps matching TRBD1 (5 bases). Germline V CDR1 and CDR2: LNHNV, YYDKDF (reference sequence). Trimming pared 1 base from V and 6 bases from J, leaving 21 bases between. CDR3 length: 17 amino acids. CDR3 in DNA: TGTGCCACCAGCAGAGGTTTCTCAGAAGGGGCCGGGCATGGCTACACCTTC. Amino acids: CATSRGFSEGAGHGYTF.

The chain recombines TRBV6-1 with TRBJ2-1; no definite D call. The CDR3 is made up of 20 amino acids. CDR1 and CDR2 from the germline V gene are MNHNS and SASEGT. Trimming shortened V by 0 bases and J by 1 base, and 22 bases separated the two germline ends. The CDR3 coding sequence is TGTGCCAGCAGTGAAGCGATGTCTAAGTGGAGTATTAGGTCCTACAATGAGCAGTTCTTC. Protein product: CASSEAMSKWSIRSYNEQFF.

This chain links TRBV27 with TRBJ1-6, with D uncertain. V was clipped by 1 base and J by 9 bases, with 7 bases between them. The CDR3 sequence is 13 residues long. From germline, CDR1 is MNHEY and CDR2 SMNVEV (reference sequence). CDR3: CASSLFGVSPLHF. The CDR3 DNA sequence: TGTGCCAGCAGTTTATTTGGGGTTTCACCCCTCCACTTT.

This clone was counted only a few times. The chain combines TRBV5-6 with TRBJ1-2; TRBD1 agrees at 11 bases. After removal of 4 bases from V and 8 bases from J, the junction contained 4 bases not matched to a gene. The CDR3 totals 13 residues. CDR1 is SGHDT, CDR2 YYEEEE, per germline. The CDR3 sequence: CASSLRTGGGYTF. Written as DNA, the CDR3 is TGTGCCAGCAGCCTCCGGACAGGGGGCGGCTACACCTTC.

The DNA for the CDR3 is TGTGCCAGCAGCTTAGCCGACAGGTTGCCCACAGATACGCAGTATTTT. Encoded protein: CASSLADRLPTDTQYF. The chain couples TRBV7-8 to TRBJ2-3, with D possibly matching TRBD1 (6 bases). V dropped 0 bases and J dropped 2 bases, with 12 bases sitting between them. Germline V lookup: CDR1 SGHVS, CDR2 FQNEAQ. The CDR3 runs to 16 residues.

The chain links TRBV5-4 to TRBJ2-7, with D possibly matching TRBD2 (5 bases). Trimming took off 2 bases at V and 6 bases at J, with 9 bases between the two ends. The CDR3 length is 12 residues. CDR1 is SGHNT, CDR2 YYREEE, per germline (reference sequence). In DNA, the CDR3 is TGTGCCAGCAGCTTTAGGGCGGGCGAGCAGTACTTC. It is translated as CASSFRAGEQYF.

This chain connects TRBV5-1 to TRBJ1-1, with 8 bases matching TRBD1. Trimming took 7 bases from V and 3 from J; bases not matched to a gene: 5. The CDR3 has 13 residues. Germline CDR1 and CDR2: SGHRS and YFSETQ. The CDR3 loop is CASRAQGDTEAFF. DNA for the CDR3: TGCGCCAGCCGGGCACAGGGGGACACTGAAGCTTTCTTT.

This sequence joins TRBV4-3 and TRBJ1-6, with D unclear. The CDR3 is 15 amino acids. Germline V gives CDR1 LGHNA, CDR2 YSLEER. V was cut by 0 bases and J by 6 bases, with 9 bases left in between. The CDR3 loop reads CASSQDGFANSPLHF. CDR3 in DNA: TGCGCCAGCAGCCAAGATGGCTTTGCTAATTCACCCCTCCACTTT.

The chain is built from TRBV15 and TRBJ2-3; D gene unclear. This CDR3 region has 12 residues. Trimming shortened V by 8 bases and J by 6 bases, and 12 bases separated the two germline ends. Looked up from germline, CDR1 is LNHNV and CDR2 is YYDKDF (reference sequence). The CDR3 is CATREGRDTQYF. CDR3 bases: TGTGCCACCCGTGAAGGTCGGGATACGCAGTATTTT.